The 3 T cell receptor beta chains in this list originate from one sample, sequenced in a study of blood T cell repertoires in COVID-19. TCRdb keeps only in-frame clones here, not all; method: immunoSEQ multiplex PCR. The table lists 45,000 to 55,000 clones, more than 75% of them singletons, with approximately 5% in the top ten. The specimen was PBMCs or T cells enriched from blood (not recorded which). The receptor set was obtained from a woman aged 45-59 years with acute COVID-19.

V gene TRBV9 combines with J gene TRBJ2-2; D is unresolved. The CDR3 extends over 16 amino acids. CDR1 and CDR2 (germline): SGDLS, YYNGEE. Trimming pared 0 bases from V and 3 bases from J, leaving 12 bases between. The CDR3 nucleotides read TGTGCCAGCAGCGTAGGCAGTAGTCGGGACACCGGGGAGCTGTTTTTT. Its protein is CASSVGSSRDTGELFF.

This clone was detected only once. The genes are TRBV11-2 and TRBJ2-1; D is possibly TRBD1 (5 bases). CDR3 size: 18 residues. Germline CDR1 is SGHAT and CDR2 is FQNNGV. The V gene lost 5 bases and the J gene lost 0 bases, with 20 bases spanning the gap. CDR3 sequence (DNA): TGTGCCAGCAGCCCCAGCCCCGTTCAGGGAAGCTCCTACAATGAGCAGTTCTTC. Translated, it gives CASSPSPVQGSSYNEQFF.

This rearrangement joins TRBV19 to TRBJ2-3; 9 bases are shared with TRBD2. The CDR3 length is 18 residues. Looked up from germline, CDR1 is LNHDA and CDR2 is SQIVND (reference sequence). The V and J ends lost 1 base and 4 bases, in that order; junction bases with no gene match: 12. The CDR3 bases are TGTGCCAGTAGTATAGTAGGGCCAGCGGGGGGACCGGCAGATACGCAGTATTTT. Its protein product is CASSIVGPAGGPADTQYF.